The present T cell receptor (beta chain) was sequenced within a study of T cell responses to AZD1222 COVID-19 vaccine. Study as a whole: Researchers grouped second doses given at about 4 or about 12 weeks into one pool.

Findings and caveats of the study: The reported proportion of spike-specific TCRs targeting unmutated variant regions was nearly half. Only a handful of AZD1222 recipients were seropositive at baseline.

About this clone itself: Antigen specificity is unknown.

Produced via immunoSEQ multiplex PCR; TCRdb's table is partial and in-frame only. The table has approximately 68,000 clones, around 87% seen once; the top ten hold about 24%. The material sequenced was peripheral blood, taken on day 0 of AZD1222 vaccination. This clonotype was obtained from an adult in good health.

The CDR3 region is CASSLDGGRNGYTF. The CDR3, as DNA: TGCGCCAGCAGCTTGGATGGGGGCAGGAATGGCTACACCTTC. The V call is TRBV5-1, the J call TRBJ1-2, with TRBD1 as a possible D gene (6 bases). Germline CDR1 reads SGHRS; CDR2 reads YFSETQ. V was pared by 0 bases and J by 6 bases, with 12 bases between. The CDR3 length is 14 residues.